This TCR beta chain appears in the sequencing data of a study of chemoradiotherapy in HPV16-positive cancers. Study observations and caveats: The functional HPV-specific definition rests on just two HPV16-positive patients. Non-HPV-specific T cells did not expand in tumors during treatment, whereas candidate HPV-specific clones and E7-related motifs did. In HPV16-positive patients, HPV-responsive T-cell expansion tracked better recurrence-free survival.

The CDR3 covers 17 residues. The germline V gene encodes CDR1 MGHRA and CDR2 YSYEKL. Trimming cost V 1 base and J 2 bases; bases outside gene matches: 7. A remark on this clone: Antigen: not known.

Data came from immunoSEQ multiplex PCR; TCRdb stores just in-frame clones and leaves some out. The data show 4,000 to 5,000 clones, roughly 90% seen once. The sequencing here drew on tumor tissue, taken from a patient who underwent chemoradiotherapy. The V and J genes are TRBV4-1 and TRBJ2-7; 11 nucleotides match TRBD2. The receptor's source is a human donor with HPV-associated anogenital cancer. The CDR3 coding sequence is TGCGCCAGCAGCCAAGGGACTAGCGGGCGACCAACCTACGAGCAGTACTTC. It encodes CASSQGTSGRPTYEQYF.